The text below deals with one TCR beta chain. Its target is not known. The data are from a study of cytomegalovirus exposure and HLA in healthy donors. Findings of the study overall: Across all donors, roughly uniform sequencing depth was an assumption of the presence/absence analyses. Highly shared variants forming one cluster were likely a sequencing artifact.

PCR primers comprised 60 Vbeta and 13 Jbeta primers. Here immunoSEQ multiplex PCR was the method, and the copy in TCRdb shows in-frame clones only, minus some. Of 65,000 to 90,000 clones in the sample, approximately 82% are singletons; the top ten hold roughly 2%. The sample comprised PBMCs. The sequence derives from a man aged 18 to 29 in good health and CMV-seronegative.

The CDR3 nucleotides read TGTGCCAGCAGCGAGCGGGTGAACACCGGGGAGCTGTTTTTT. Its translation is CASSERVNTGELFF. This chain connects TRBV11-2 to TRBJ2-2; TRBD2 is a possible D gene (6 bases). CDR3 length equals 14 residues. Trimming pared 5 bases from V and 1 base from J, leaving 8 bases between. CDR1 SGHAT and CDR2 FQNNGV come from the germline V gene.